A selection of T cell receptor beta chains follows, all from one sample in a study of T cell repertoires in cytomegalovirus infection. TCRdb analysed the reads with MiXCR anew, one entry per CDR3 protein. Of 650,000 to 850,000 distinct CDR3 sequences detected, almost 30% appear once; the ten largest clones hold roughly 14%. No antigens are known for them. The sample was cultured CD8+ T cells from PBMCs, taken from culture after CMV antigen stimulation. The receptor set was obtained from a human donor in good health (CMV status not recorded). Some clones in this sample may be carry-over from other donors' samples. Both conserved end residues are part of each CDR3. Each record gives: clone size, V gene, J gene, D gene, CDR3 DNA, CDR3 protein. A D gene is named only where the DNA matches it firmly. Size is stated for part of the rows, as once, few or many counts, or as a class when the clone is expanded.

size: few
V: TRBV9
J: TRBJ2-3
D: -
DNA: TGTGCCAGCAGCGCCGACCGTTGGACGGCGGATACGCAGTATTTT
CDR3: CASSADRWTADTQYF

size: -
V: TRBV18
J: TRBJ1-1
D: TRBD1
DNA: TGTGCCAGCTCAAGCCGACAGGGGACGAACACTGAAGCTTTCTTT
CDR3: CASSSRQGTNTEAFF

size: -
V: TRBV27
J: TRBJ1-1
D: -
DNA: TGTGCCAGCAGTAGAACCCGGGGGGGGGCGAGTACTGAAGCTTTCTTT
CDR3: CASSRTRGGASTEAFF

size: few
V: TRBV6-1
J: TRBJ1-4
D: -
DNA: TGTGCCAGCAGTGAAGTTGGAGGGAATGAAAAACTGTTTTTT
CDR3: CASSEVGGNEKLFF

size: few
V: TRBV19
J: TRBJ2-1
D: -
DNA: TGTGCCAGTACCAAGGGCGGCAGCTCCTACAATGAGCAGTTCTTC
CDR3: CASTKGGSSYNEQFF

size: few
V: TRBV2
J: TRBJ2-1
D: TRBD2
DNA: TGTGCCAGCAGTGAACTAGCGGGGGGGTTAAACAATGAGCAGTTCTTC
CDR3: CASSELAGGLNNEQFF

size: few
V: TRBV6-2/TRBV6-3
J: TRBJ1-2
D: -
DNA: TGTGCCAGCAGTGACGCAGGGATATACTATGGCTACACCTTC
CDR3: CASSDAGIYYGYTF

size: -
V: TRBV5-5
J: TRBJ1-2
D: TRBD1
DNA: TGTGCCTCCTACGGACAGGGGGTAGACTATGGCTACACCTTC
CDR3: CASYGQGVDYGYTF

size: -
V: TRBV5-4
J: TRBJ1-1
D: -
DNA: TGTGCCAGCAGCCGGGCAGGGTTTCCCGAAGCTTTCTTT
CDR3: CASSRAGFPEAFF

size: many
V: TRBV7-9
J: TRBJ2-3
D: TRBD1
DNA: TGTGCCAGCAGGACCTCGGACAGGATTTTAACAGATACGCAGTATTTT
CDR3: CASRTSDRILTDTQYF

size: many
V: TRBV7-8
J: TRBJ2-7
D: -
DNA: TGTGCCAGCAGCTTAGCGGGAGGGACAGCCAAGTCCTACGAGCAGTACTTC
CDR3: CASSLAGGTAKSYEQYF

size: few
V: TRBV6-2/TRBV6-3
J: TRBJ2-1
D: TRBD2
DNA: TGTGCCAGCAGTTACTCGACTAGCGGGGGGGAAAGCTCCTACAATGAGCAGTTCTTC
CDR3: CASSYSTSGGESSYNEQFF

size: -
V: TRBV4-2
J: TRBJ2-5
D: TRBD2
DNA: TGTGCCAGCAGCCAAGTGGCCGGGGGGGCCGAGGAGACCCAGTACTTC
CDR3: CASSQVAGGAEETQYF

size: -
V: TRBV4-1
J: TRBJ2-1
D: TRBD2
DNA: TGCGCCAGCAGCCAAGGAGTCGGAAATCGGGGGGGCAATGAGCAGTTCTTC
CDR3: CASSQGVGNRGGNEQFF

size: many
V: TRBV4-2
J: TRBJ1-2
D: -
DNA: TGTGCCAGCAGCCAACCAGAGATCGGGATTGACTATGGCTACACCTTC
CDR3: CASSQPEIGIDYGYTF